This TCR beta chain was sequenced for a study of neoadjuvant anti-PD-1 for oral cavity cancer. Some clones are missing from TCRdb's copy, which holds only in-frame ones; the method was immunoSEQ multiplex PCR. The table has tens of thousands of clones, around 79% seen once; the top ten hold more than 4%. This clone appeared a few times. Indicated time point: after neoadjuvant nivolumab, at surgical resection. Patients had newly diagnosed, untreated stage II-IVA oral cavity squamous cell carcinoma. Patients had HPV-negative, locally advanced oral cavity squamous cell carcinoma. The specimen was PBMCs, collected after nivolumab (anti-PD-1) treatment. This sequence originates from a person between 35 and 79 years old with oral cavity squamous cell carcinoma.

CDR3 nucleotide sequence: TGTGCCAGCAGCTCAGGACAGGGGGAAGGGGAAGGCTACACCTTC. Its protein product is CASSSGQGEGEGYTF. The chain uses TRBV7-9 and TRBJ1-2, with 10 bases identical to TRBD1. The V segment lost 4 bases and the J segment 8 bases; nucleotides outside the gene matches: 10. CDR3 size: 15 residues. Germline loops: CDR1 SEHNR, CDR2 FQNEAQ (reference sequence).